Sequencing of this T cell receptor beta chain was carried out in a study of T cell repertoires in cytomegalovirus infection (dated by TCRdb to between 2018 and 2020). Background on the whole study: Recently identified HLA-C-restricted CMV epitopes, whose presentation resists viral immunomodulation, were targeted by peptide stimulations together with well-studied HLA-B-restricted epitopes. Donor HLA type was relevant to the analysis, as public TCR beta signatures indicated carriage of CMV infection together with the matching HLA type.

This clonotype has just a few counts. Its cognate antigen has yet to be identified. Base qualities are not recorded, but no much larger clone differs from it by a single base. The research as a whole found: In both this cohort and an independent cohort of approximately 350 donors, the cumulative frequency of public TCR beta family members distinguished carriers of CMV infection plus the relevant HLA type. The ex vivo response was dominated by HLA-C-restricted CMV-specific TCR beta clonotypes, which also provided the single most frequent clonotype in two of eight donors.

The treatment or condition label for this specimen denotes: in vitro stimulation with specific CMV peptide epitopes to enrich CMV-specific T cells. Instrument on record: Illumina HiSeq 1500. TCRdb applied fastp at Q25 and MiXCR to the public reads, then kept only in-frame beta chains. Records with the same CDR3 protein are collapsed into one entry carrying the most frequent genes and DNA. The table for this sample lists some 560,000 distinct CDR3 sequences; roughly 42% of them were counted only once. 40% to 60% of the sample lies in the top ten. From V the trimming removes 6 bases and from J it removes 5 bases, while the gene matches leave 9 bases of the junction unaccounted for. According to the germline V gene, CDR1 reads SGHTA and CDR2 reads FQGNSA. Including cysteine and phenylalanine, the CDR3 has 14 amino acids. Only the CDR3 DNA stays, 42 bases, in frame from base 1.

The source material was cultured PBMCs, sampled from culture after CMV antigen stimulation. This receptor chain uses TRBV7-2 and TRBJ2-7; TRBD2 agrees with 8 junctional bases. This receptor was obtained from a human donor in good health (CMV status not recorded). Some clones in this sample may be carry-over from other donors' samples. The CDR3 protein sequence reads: CASRHPGLVNEQYF. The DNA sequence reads TGTGCCAGCAGGCACCCGGGACTAGTTAACGAGCAGTACTTC.